These T cell receptor beta chains were read from a single sample in a study of shared clonotypes between healthy human individuals. Using immunoSEQ multiplex PCR, the repertoire was profiled, and TCRdb retains in-frame clones only, with some absent. Of millions of clones in the sample, 93% were seen once. Sequences were obtained from naive CD8+ T cells from PBMCs. These receptors all stem from a young man in good health. Some clones in this sample may be carry-over from other donors' samples. The CDR3 runs from the conserved cysteine through the conserved F or W. D genes are given only for firm matches. The size field is filled for only some rows; it gives once, few, many or a size class.

TRBJ2-2 TRBV27 . . CASSLRAGELFF TGTGCCAGCAGTTTGAGGGCCGGGGAGCTGTTTTTT
TRBJ1-1 TRBV7-8 . few CASSARDTSNTEAFF TGTGCCAGCAGCGCCCGGGACACGTCGAACACTGAAGCTTTCTTT
TRBJ2-3 TRBV4-1 . . CASSQVRRDGTDTQYF TGCGCCAGCAGCCAAGTCCGTAGGGACGGAACAGATACGCAGTATTTT
TRBJ2-2 TRBV13 TRBD1 . CASSDRANTGELFF TGTGCCAGCAGCGACAGGGCGAACACCGGGGAGCTGTTTTTT
TRBJ2-3 TRBV11-2 . . CASSFSGGSTDTQYF TGTGCCAGCAGCTTCTCGGGCGGGTCCACAGATACGCAGTATTTT
TRBJ2-1 TRBV2 TRBD2 . CASSDWFQREGYNEQFF TGTGCCAGCAGTGATTGGTTCCAGCGGGAGGGTTACAATGAGCAGTTCTTC
TRBJ1-2 TRBV7-8 TRBD1 . CASSLLWGQKVSGYTF TGTGCCAGCAGCTTATTGTGGGGACAGAAGGTCTCCGGCTACACCTTC
TRBJ2-2 TRBV5-5 . . CASSFTPNQGTGELFF TGTGCCAGCAGCTTTACCCCAAACCAGGGCACCGGGGAGCTGTTTTTT
TRBJ1-5 TRBV7-2 TRBD1 . CASSSPSGGGNQPQHF TGTGCCAGCAGCTCGCCCTCAGGGGGCGGCAATCAGCCCCAGCATTTT
TRBJ2-7 TRBV6-5 . . CASSYAGLGYEQYF TGTGCCAGCAGTTACGCGGGCTTGGGCTACGAGCAGTACTTC
TRBJ2-7 TRBV11-2 . . CASSPTTGGVHEQYF TGTGCCAGCAGCCCGACTACAGGGGGGGTCCACGAGCAGTACTTC
TRBJ2-7 TRBV5-1 . . CASSLGQFLTTYEQYF TGCGCCAGCAGCTTGGGACAGTTCCTGACTACCTACGAGCAGTACTTC
TRBJ2-6 TRBV27 . . CASSAVSVAGANVLTF TGTGCCAGCAGTGCTGTCTCTGTGGCCGGGGCCAACGTCCTGACTTTC
TRBJ1-6 TRBV13 . . CASSSGDGDPPLHF TGTGCCAGCAGCTCGGGGGACGGAGATCCGCCCCTCCACTTT
TRBJ2-7 TRBV29-1 . once CSVDTGSISGTIYEQYF TGCAGCGTTGACACAGGGTCAATAAGCGGGACAATCTACGAGCAGTACTTC
TRBJ2-2 TRBV19 . . CASSNSGELFF TGTGCCAGTAGTAACTCCGGGGAGCTGTTTTTT
TRBJ2-5 TRBV6-6 . . CASSYSGQETQYF TGTGCCAGCAGTTACAGCGGTCAAGAGACCCAGTACTTC
TRBJ2-7 TRBV27 TRBD1 . CASVGTVSYEQYF TGTGCCAGCGTGGGGACAGTCTCCTACGAGCAGTACTTC
TRBJ2-1 TRBV21-1 . . CASSKVCFSYNEQFF TGTGCCAGCAGCAAAGTGTGTTTCTCCTACAATGAGCAGTTCTTC
TRBJ2-7 TRBV12-5 . . CASALHPTYEQYF TGTGCTAGTGCCCTCCACCCTACCTACGAGCAGTACTTC
TRBJ1-2 TRBV9 . . CASSSRTDNYGYTF TGTGCCAGCAGCTCCCGGACAGACAACTATGGCTACACCTTC
TRBJ1-1 TRBV7-9 TRBD1 once CASSLQGAEAFF TGTGCCAGCAGCTTACAGGGGGCTGAAGCTTTCTTT
TRBJ2-7 TRBV27 . . CASAGALEQYF TGTGCCAGCGCGGGGGCGCTCGAGCAGTACTTC
TRBJ2-1 TRBV10-3 . . CAISEEGWGNNEQFF TGTGCCATCAGTGAGGAGGGGTGGGGAAACAATGAGCAGTTCTTC
TRBJ1-2 TRBV28 . . CASSTQGPLGYTF TGTGCCAGCAGTACACAGGGACCGCTGGGCTACACCTTC
TRBJ1-1 TRBV11-2 . once CASSWGWGGVSEAFF TGTGCCAGCAGCTGGGGCTGGGGGGGCGTTTCTGAAGCTTTCTTT
TRBJ2-3 TRBV9 . . CASIPKDTQYF TGTGCCAGCATCCCGAAAGATACGCAGTATTTT
TRBJ2-1 TRBV14 . . CASSLRRGYNEQFF TGTGCCAGCAGCTTACGCCGGGGTTACAATGAGCAGTTCTTC
TRBJ1-1 TRBV5-1 . . CASSFQGLLTEAFF TGCGCCAGCAGCTTTCAGGGCCTGCTCACTGAAGCTTTCTTT
TRBJ2-5 TRBV11-1 . . CASSLGSTSLLETQYF TGTGCCAGCAGCTTAGGCTCAACAAGTTTACTAGAGACCCAGTACTTC
TRBJ1-1 TRBV19 . . CASSSRLGGTEAFF TGTGCCAGTAGTTCCAGACTCGGGGGCACTGAAGCTTTCTTT
TRBJ2-2 TRBV19 . . CASSAYTGELFF TGTGCCAGCTCAGCGTACACCGGGGAGCTGTTTTTT
TRBJ2-6 TRBV6-1 . . CASSERWLGSPVDGANVLTF TGTGCCAGCAGTGAAAGATGGTTGGGGTCCCCTGTGGATGGGGCCAACGTCCTGACTTTC
TRBJ2-2 TRBV5-6 TRBD2 . CASSFPLAGTTGELFF TGTGCCAGCAGCTTTCCCCTAGCGGGGACCACCGGGGAGCTGTTTTTT
TRBJ2-1 TRBV7-8 TRBD1 . CASSLVPGQGNEQFF TGTGCCAGCAGCTTAGTGCCGGGACAGGGTAATGAGCAGTTCTTC
TRBJ2-7 TRBV28 TRBD2 . CASRHPLAGVNEQYF TGTGCCAGCAGGCACCCGCTAGCGGGAGTCAACGAGCAGTACTTC
TRBJ2-5 TRBV7-8 . . CASSSRDKGPETQYF TGTGCCAGCAGCTCCCGGGATAAGGGCCCAGAGACCCAGTACTTC
TRBJ2-7 TRBV29-1 TRBD2 . CSVGGGSGYEQYF TGCAGCGTTGGGGGCGGGAGCGGCTACGAGCAGTACTTC
TRBJ2-5 TRBV27 . . CASLGAGEETQYF TGTGCCAGCCTGGGGGCAGGGGAAGAGACCCAGTACTTC
TRBJ2-4 TRBV27 TRBD1 . CASSSGQALLAKNIQYF TGTGCCAGCAGTTCGGGACAGGCTCTTTTAGCCAAAAACATTCAGTACTTC
TRBJ2-1 TRBV7-7 . . CASSSDGSSYNEQFF TGTGCCAGCAGCTCGGACGGGTCCTCCTACAATGAGCAGTTCTTC
TRBJ1-2 TRBV6-6 . . CASSYSGYGYTF TGTGCCAGCAGTTACTCGGGGTATGGCTACACCTTC
TRBJ2-7 TRBV27 . . CASSLNPGFWEQYF TGTGCCAGCAGTTTAAATCCAGGGTTCTGGGAGCAGTACTTC
TRBJ1-1 TRBV4-2 . . CASSPGLEMNTEAFF TGTGCCAGCAGCCCGGGACTGGAGATGAACACTGAAGCTTTCTTT
TRBJ2-7 TRBV27 . . CASSPGRQSSYEQYF TGTGCCAGCAGTCCGGGACGGCAGTCTTCCTACGAGCAGTACTTC
TRBJ2-7 TRBV6-1 TRBD1 . CASTLRGQREQYF TGTGCCAGCACGTTGAGGGGGCAGCGCGAGCAGTACTTC
TRBJ1-2 TRBV5-6 TRBD1 . CASSLVGWEQGTDGYTF TGTGCCAGCAGCTTGGTAGGGTGGGAACAGGGGACGGATGGCTACACCTTC
TRBJ2-5 TRBV7-3 . . CASSLGTGETQYF TGTGCCAGCAGCTTAGGAACGGGAGAGACCCAGTACTTC
TRBJ2-3 TRBV7-9 . . CASSLGSTDTQYF TGTGCCAGCAGCTTAGGAAGCACAGATACGCAGTATTTT
TRBJ2-3 TRBV7-2 . . CASSLAPVATVTGWNTDTQYF TGTGCCAGCAGCTTAGCCCCCGTGGCCACAGTCACCGGATGGAACACAGATACGCAGTATTTT
TRBJ1-1 TRBV14 TRBD1 . CASSQDRTGMNTEAFF TGTGCCAGCAGCCAAGACCGGACAGGGATGAACACTGAAGCTTTCTTT